The entry below describes one T cell receptor beta chain. Sequencing was performed with immunoSEQ multiplex PCR; in TCRdb, only in-frame clones are kept and a portion is missing. The table shows 13,000 to 15,000 clones, with 35% occurring only once. Plating combined some 200,000 CFSE-labeled responder cells with some 200,000 irradiated, violet-dye-labeled stimulator cells. The sample comes from a study of graft-versus-host responses after intestinal transplantation. Study background: Grafts were multivisceral, liver-intestinal, or isolated intestinal. For approximately three years after anti-thymocyte globulin induction, all recipients took tacrolimus and steroids. General study points: After transplant, early declines in HvG clones were associated with peak levels of circulating GvH clones.

The starting material was alloreactive CD8+ T cells from a mixed lymphocyte reaction culture, obtained before intestinal transplant. Subset denoted: CFSE-low proliferating T cells sorted from approximately 6-day pre-transplant mixed lymphocyte reaction (GvH or HvG direction). The sequence derives from a human patient who received an intestinal transplant.

The CDR3 DNA reads TGCGCCAGCAGTGAGTCGAGGCAACCCCTTGAAGCTTTCTTT. This codes for CASSESRQPLEAFF. The gene calls are TRBV10-1 and TRBJ1-1; D gene uncertain. Germline V gene sequence: CDR1 WNHNN, CDR2 SYGVQD (reference sequence). V lost 0 bases and J 7 bases, leaving 12 bases between the germline ends. The CDR3 runs 14 residues.